This TCR beta chain was identified in a study of long-term antiretroviral therapy in people with HIV. They ran version v3.0 of the immunoSEQ assay at survey level. The table came from immunoSEQ multiplex PCR; TCRdb's copy has only in-frame clones and leaves some out. This table has about 20,000 clones, approximately 81% appearing once. Every donor had one or more pre-ART and two or more post-ART PBMC samples. Treatment for every participant with HIV took place in the United States. General study results and limits: Following ART, diversity rose but still fell short of transplant donor controls.

The CDR3 sequence is 16 residues long. The germline V and J ends were trimmed by 0 bases and 3 bases, with 12 bases remaining between them. CDR1 and CDR2 (germline): SGDLS, YYNGEE. As for this clone: What it recognizes is unknown.

This receptor was obtained from a woman aged 50 to 65 with HIV. V is TRBV9 and J is TRBJ1-4, with D hard to call. Sequencing was performed on unsorted PBMCs, taken 0.3 years after starting antiretroviral therapy. The CDR3 region has the DNA TGTGCCAGCAGCGTAGGGGCGCGGGGTTCTAATGAAAAACTGTTTTTT. It yields the protein CASSVGARGSNEKLFF.